The 25 T cell receptor beta chains presented below share a single source sample, sequenced in a study of identical twins (dated by TCRdb to about 2016). Libraries were constructed by 5' RACE. The sequencing machine was an Illumina HiSeq 2000. TCRdb itself trimmed the public reads at Q25 with fastp, ran MiXCR and retained productive beta chains. Every entry covers one CDR3 protein and lists the most common genes and DNA from its rows. Across this sample there are 520,000 or so distinct CDR3 sequences, with roughly a fifth seen only once. The ten largest clones capture under 0.95% of the sample. These data also formed part of another study, on T cells expressing NK-cell markers.

Sequenced sample: CD4+ T cells sorted from blood. Source of these receptors: a woman aged 18-29 years in good health.

This sequence joins TRBV11-2 and TRBJ2-2, with 13 bases matching TRBD2. The CDR3 covers 18 residues. The germline CDR1 and CDR2 sequences are SGHAT and FQNNGV. The V and J ends lost 1 base and 3 bases, in that order; junction bases with no gene match: 5. This CDR3 is CASSLGLAGGGYTGELFF. The CDR3 nucleotides are TGTGCCAGCAGCTTAGGACTAGCGGGGGGCGGTTACACCGGGGAGCTGTTTTTT.

The rearrangement joins TRBV20-1 to TRBJ2-5; D is perhaps TRBD2 (6 bases). Germline V gives CDR1 DFQATT, CDR2 SNEGSKA (reference sequence). V was trimmed by 1 base and J by 2 bases, leaving 17 bases between them. The CDR3 loop spans 16 amino acids. CDR3 nucleotide sequence: TGCAGTGCTAGAGTTGGCCCGGTTGCGGGACAAGAGACCCAGTACTTC. This translates into CSARVGPVAGQETQYF.

This clonotype was observed at least ten times. This chain links TRBV11-2 with TRBJ2-1; no definite D call. The length of the CDR3 is 13 residues. V was pared by 10 bases and J by 9 bases, with 19 bases between. The germline V gene has CDR1 SGHAT and CDR2 FQNNGV. CDR3 nucleotides: TGTGCCACCCTCCCCACGGTGATTCGTGAGCAGTTCTTC. Protein: CATLPTVIREQFF. Together with reference TRBV11-2 and TRBJ2-1, the CDR3 gives the full variable domain: EAGVAQSPRYKIIEKRQSVAFWCNPISGHATLYWYQQILGQGPKLLIQFQNNGVVDDSQLPKDRFSAERLKGVDSTLKIQPAKLEDSAVYLCATLPTVIREQFFGPGTRLTVL.

J is TRBJ1-2 and V is TRBV6-2 or TRBV6-3; tentative D call: TRBD1 (6 bases). The CDR3 runs to 16 residues. With 6 bases removed from V and 5 bases from J, the gap between germline ends came to 22 bases. Germline-derived CDR1 and CDR2 are MNHEY and SVGEGT. CDR3: CASRRPDGQKTYGYTF. In DNA, the CDR3 is TGTGCCAGCAGGCGCCCGGATGGACAGAAGACTTATGGCTACACCTTC.

This clonotype occurred a few times. The chain uses TRBV3-1 and TRBJ2-5; 10 positions agree with TRBD2. Germline lookup yields CDR1 LGHDT and CDR2 YNNKEL (reference sequence). CDR3 length equals 15 residues. V was clipped by 3 bases and J by 4 bases; unmatched bases: 5. The CDR3 DNA follows: TGTGCCAGCAGCCACGAACCTAGCGGGAGAGAGACCCAGTACTTC. Protein: CASSHEPSGRETQYF.

CDR3 in amino acids: CASSVDRGHGKLFF. For the CDR3, the DNA is TGTGCCAGCAGTGTAGACAGGGGGCACGGAAAACTGTTTTTT. The chain links TRBV27 to TRBJ1-4; 10 nucleotides match TRBD1. Germline loops: CDR1 MNHEY, CDR2 SMNVEV (reference sequence). Unmatched junction bases numbered 7, after V lost 5 bases and J lost 10 bases. The CDR3 runs to 14 residues.

This clonotype turned up a few times. The genes are TRBV6-5 and TRBJ2-3; TRBD2 matches 12 bases. This CDR3 is built from 17 residues. Germline CDR1 and CDR2: MNHEY and SVGAGI. V was pared by 0 bases and J by 4 bases, with 5 bases of the junction left unmatched. CDR3 sequence reads: CASSYSPTSGSPDTQYF. The DNA for the CDR3 is TGTGCCAGCAGTTACTCACCGACTAGCGGGAGCCCAGATACGCAGTATTTT.

This clonotype showed up just a few times. The rearrangement joins TRBV18 to TRBJ2-1; a weak D match, TRBD2 (6 bases). The CDR3 is 15 amino acids. Between the trimmed V and J ends, which lost 2 bases and 4 bases, there was a span of 12 bases. Germline V CDR1 and CDR2: KGHSH, LQKENI. The CDR3 is CASSPSAGPYNEQFF. CDR3 in DNA: TGTGCCAGCTCACCATCCGCGGGACCTTACAATGAGCAGTTCTTC.

This sequence joins TRBV6-2 or TRBV6-3 and TRBJ1-1; D is perhaps TRBD1 (5 bases). V was clipped by 2 bases and J by 5 bases, with 9 bases between them. This CDR3 is 13 amino acids long. Germline CDR1 is MNHEY and CDR2 is SVGEGT. In DNA, the CDR3 is TGTGCCAGCAGTTACCGGGGGAGTACTGAAGCTTTCTTT. Amino acids: CASSYRGSTEAFF.

Details on this clonotype: The junction departs from germline at one end; a sequencing error may be responsible. This sequence joins TRBV6-5 and TRBJ2-4; D may correspond to TRBD1 or TRBD2 (5 bases each). Germline V CDR1 and CDR2: MNHEY, SVGAGI. The length of the CDR3 is 11 residues. Here the CDR3 DNA reads TGTGCCAGCAGTTTTACCGGGACGAAAAACTTC. Translation gives CASSFTGTKNF.

This chain joins TRBV19 and TRBJ1-5; D is perhaps TRBD1 (5 bases). Trimming took off 5 bases at V and 1 base at J, with 15 bases between the two ends. The germline V gene encodes CDR1 LNHDA and CDR2 SQIVND (reference sequence). CDR3 length: 16 residues. In DNA, the CDR3 is TGTGCCAGTAGTCCCCCCGGGACGGCAAGCAATCAGCCCCAGCATTTT. Translation gives CASSPPGTASNQPQHF. The variable domain in full, with the rest retrieved from reference TRBV19 and TRBJ1-5, is DGGITQSPKYLFRKEGQNVTLSCEQNLNHDAMYWYRQDPGQGLRLIYYSQIVNDFQKGDIAEGYSVSREKKESFPLTVTSAQKNPTAFYLCASSPPGTASNQPQHFGDGTRLSIL.

As regards this clonotype: One end of the junction fails to match germline, which may point to a read error. The gene calls are TRBV9 and TRBJ2-5, with 13 nucleotides matching TRBD2. CDR1 is SGDLS, CDR2 YYNGEE, per germline. The CDR3 sequence is 18 residues long. CDR3 amino acids: CASSVGALAGGNQEIQYF. In DNA form, the CDR3 reads TGTGCCAGCAGCGTAGGGGCACTAGCGGGAGGGAACCAAGAGATCCAGTACTTC.

The rearrangement joins TRBV12-3 or TRBV12-4 to TRBJ2-4, with D perhaps matching TRBD1 (6 bases). This CDR3 is 17 amino acids long. V was clipped by 5 bases and J by 5 bases, with 22 bases between them. The CDR3 here is CASSNLPAGQLENIQYF. DNA of the CDR3: TGTGCCAGCAGTAATTTACCCGCAGGACAGCTCGAAAACATTCAGTACTTC.

This clonotype was seen only a few times. This chain joins TRBV18 and TRBJ2-7, with 9 positions matching TRBD1. V shed 0 bases and J 1 base; nucleotides not matched to a gene: 4. The CDR3 extends over 16 amino acids. Per the germline V gene, CDR1 is KGHSH and CDR2 is LQKENI. The CDR3 region has the DNA TGTGCCAGCTCACCACCAGCCGGGACAGGGTCCTACGAGCAGTACTTC. It specifies CASSPPAGTGSYEQYF. The variable domain in full, completed from reference TRBV18 and TRBJ2-7, reads NAGVMQNPRHLVRRRGQEARLRCSPMKGHSHVYWYRQLPEEGLKFMVYLQKENIIDESGMPKERFSAEFPKEGPSILRIQQVVRGDSAAYFCASSPPAGTGSYEQYFGPGTRLTVT.

This clonotype was picked up many times. The chain is built from TRBV10-3 and TRBJ2-1; a weak D match, TRBD1 (6 bases). Germline CDR1 is ENHRY and CDR2 is SYGVKD. This CDR3 contains 15 residues. Trimming cost V 2 bases and J 8 bases, with 16 bases left between them. Here the CDR3 DNA reads TGTGCCATCAGTGAGATGAGGGGGTACAGGGATGAGCAGTTCTTC. Translation gives CAISEMRGYRDEQFF.

CDR3 sequence reads: CATQNLAKNIQYF. The CDR3 DNA reads as TGTGCCACCCAAAACCTAGCCAAAAACATTCAGTACTTC. This sequence joins TRBV11-3 and TRBJ2-4; D call uncertain. Deletions cut 10 bases from V and 0 bases from J, with 10 bases between. The CDR3 covers 13 residues. In germline, CDR1 is SGHNT, CDR2 YENEEA.

This chain joins TRBV2 and TRBJ2-5; 7 bases are a match to TRBD2. Germline-derived CDR1 and CDR2 are SNHLY and FYNNEI. Trimming at V came to 5 bases and at J to 2 bases, leaving 5 bases not matched to a gene. CDR3 length: 14 residues. CDR3 amino acids: CASSTSVRQETQYF. The CDR3 bases are TGTGCCAGCAGTACTAGCGTGAGGCAAGAGACCCAGTACTTC.

This clonotype was seen ten or more times. The CDR3 DNA is TGTGCCAGCAGCCCACAGGGAGGGAACACTGAAGCTTTCTTT. Protein sequence: CASSPQGGNTEAFF. The J gene is TRBJ1-1, the V gene TRBV7-9; tentative D call: TRBD1 (6 bases). V was cut by 5 bases and J by 1 base, with 11 bases left in between. The CDR3 loop spans 14 amino acids. From germline, CDR1 is SEHNR and CDR2 FQNEAQ (reference sequence).

The CDR3: CASSPQGGNMNTEAFF. The CDR3 nucleotides are TGTGCCAGCAGTCCCCAAGGGGGTAACATGAACACTGAAGCTTTCTTT. The chain employs TRBV6-1 and TRBJ1-1, with D perhaps matching TRBD1 (6 bases). V was pared by 5 bases and J by 0 bases, with 16 bases between. The CDR3 is 16 residues long. Per germline, CDR1 MNHNS and CDR2 SASEGT.

J is TRBJ2-5 and V is TRBV20-1; 13 bases align to TRBD2. CDR3 length: 14 amino acids. Trimming took 5 bases from V and 5 from J; bases not matched to a gene: 5. CDR1 and CDR2 (germline): DFQATT, SNEGSKA (reference sequence). The CDR3 is CSALTSGRVETQYF. The CDR3 coding sequence is TGCAGTGCTTTAACTAGCGGGAGGGTGGAGACCCAGTACTTC.

This clonotype has a count of ten or more. This sequence joins TRBV30 and TRBJ2-5; 9 bases map to TRBD2. After removal of 5 bases from V and 4 bases from J, the junction contained 2 bases not matched to a gene. Germline CDR1 and CDR2: GTSNPN and SVGIG (reference sequence). The CDR3 has 12 residues. DNA for the CDR3: TGTGCCTGGTCACTAGCGGGAGAGACCCAGTACTTC. Translating it yields CAWSLAGETQYF.

The V and J genes are TRBV10-3 and TRBJ2-3; TRBD2 might be the D (5 bases). Germline V lookup: CDR1 ENHRY, CDR2 SYGVKD. This CDR3 comprises 15 residues. With 3 bases removed from V and 0 bases from J, the gap between germline ends came to 10 bases. The CDR3 DNA follows: TGTGCCATCAGTGATGGGCGGGTAAGCACAGATACGCAGTATTTT. Protein: CAISDGRVSTDTQYF.

This clonotype was detected a few times. A read error may explain this, as a much larger clone is one base away. J is TRBJ2-5 and V is TRBV2; D gene unclear. Germline CDR1 is SNHLY and CDR2 is FYNNEI. V was clipped by 6 bases and J by 5 bases, with 7 bases between them. This CDR3 region has 11 residues. The CDR3 is CASRYGETQYF. CDR3 DNA: TGTGCCAGCAGATATGGGGAGACCCAGTACTTC.

This clonotype came up a few times. V and J are TRBV5-1 and TRBJ1-1, with D possibly TRBD1 on 5 matching bases. The CDR3 runs to 13 residues. Trimming pared 4 bases from V and 4 bases from J, leaving 11 bases between. Germline V gives CDR1 SGHRS, CDR2 YFSETQ. CDR3 amino acids: CASSGRGGTEAFF. CDR3 DNA sequence: TGCGCCAGCAGCGGGAGGGGTGGCACTGAAGCTTTCTTT. The full variable domain, rest sourced from reference TRBV5-1 and TRBJ1-1, is KAGVTQTPRYLIKTRGQQVTLSCSPISGHRSVSWYQQTPGQGLQFLFEYFSETQRNKGNFPGRFSGRQFSNSRSEMNVSTLELGDSALYLCASSGRGGTEAFFGQGTRLTVV.

In its sample, this clonotype was seen a few times. The rearrangement links TRBV15 to TRBJ2-2; no clear D. Germline V gene sequence: CDR1 LNHNV, CDR2 YYDKDF (reference sequence). Trimming removed 6 bases from V and 0 bases from J, with 14 bases in between. The CDR3 extends over 16 amino acids. In DNA form, the CDR3 reads TGTGCCACCAGTTCGGGCCTCGGACCGAACACCGGGGAGCTGTTTTTT. This translates into CATSSGLGPNTGELFF.